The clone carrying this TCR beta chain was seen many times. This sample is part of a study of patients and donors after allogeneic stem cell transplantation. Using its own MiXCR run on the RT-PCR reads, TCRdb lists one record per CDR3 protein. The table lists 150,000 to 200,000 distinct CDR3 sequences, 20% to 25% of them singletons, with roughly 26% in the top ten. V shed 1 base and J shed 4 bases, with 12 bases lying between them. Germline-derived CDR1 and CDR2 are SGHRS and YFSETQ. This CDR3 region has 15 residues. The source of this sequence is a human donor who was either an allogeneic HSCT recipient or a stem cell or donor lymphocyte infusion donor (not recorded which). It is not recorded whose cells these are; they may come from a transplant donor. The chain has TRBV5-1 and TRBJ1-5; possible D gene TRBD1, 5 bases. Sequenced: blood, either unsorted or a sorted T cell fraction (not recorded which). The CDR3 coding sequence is TGCGCCAGCAGCTTGTTTGGACACCATAATCAGCCCCAGCATTTT. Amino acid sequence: CASSLFGHHNQPQHF.